Following are 4 T cell receptor beta chains from one sample sequenced in a study of vaccination effects on CD4 cells after COVID-19 (dated 2022 in TCRdb). The ViraFEST assay stimulated PBMC with viral peptide pools and then used TCR sequencing to identify antigen-specific CD4+ T cell clonotypes by expansion. After around ten days of culture, CD4+ T cells were isolated with the EasySep CD4+ T cell isolation kit. These TCRs' antigens remain unknown. The method was the immunoSEQ multiplex PCR assay. The table comes from immuneACCESS by way of TCRdb, which keeps in-frame sequences with V and J called. Part of the clones is missing from these tables; in studies checked, under half for an unresolved V gene and the rest for unknown reasons. This sample comprises more than 50,000 clones, roughly 79% of them detected only once. The ten largest make up about 2.5% of the sample. The sample here was CD4+ T cells from PBMCs cultured with HCoV-229E spike peptides, taken before COVID-19 vaccination. The sample's cell subset or site label, in plain terms: HCoV-229E spike overlapping peptide pool stimulation. All receptors derive from a human donor who received a COVID-19 vaccine.

The chain is built from TRBV10-3 and TRBJ2-5; D uncertain. Trimming removed 4 bases from V and 4 bases from J, with 4 bases in between. This CDR3 has 11 amino acids. Germline V CDR1 and CDR2: ENHRY, SYGVKD. The DNA for the CDR3 is TGTGCCATCAGTGGTGGAGAGACCCAGTACTTC. Residues: CAISGGETQYF.

The chain joins TRBV5-8 to TRBJ1-5; D remains unclear. Between the trimmed V and J ends, which lost 2 bases and 0 bases, there was a span of 9 bases. The CDR3 contains 15 residues. Per the germline V gene, CDR1 is SGHTS and CDR2 is YDEGEE. CDR3 loop: CASSFHPNSNQPQHF. In DNA, the CDR3 is TGTGCCAGCAGCTTTCACCCCAATAGCAATCAGCCCCAGCATTTT.

Written as DNA, the CDR3 is TGCGCCAGCAGCTTGTCAGGGACTCGGGAGACCCAGTACTTC. It specifies CASSLSGTRETQYF. This chain uses TRBV5-1 with TRBJ2-5; tentative D call: TRBD2 (6 bases). Between the trimmed V and J ends, which lost 1 base and 5 bases, there was a span of 12 bases. Germline loops: CDR1 SGHRS, CDR2 YFSETQ. The CDR3 runs to 14 residues.

The chain employs TRBV5-8 and TRBJ1-1; 8 bases match TRBD1. Looked up from germline, CDR1 is SGHTS and CDR2 is YDEGEE. The CDR3 consists of 17 residues. Unmatched junction bases numbered 10, after V lost 0 bases and J lost 3 bases. DNA for the CDR3: TGTGCCAGCAGCTTGGTTTACGGACAGGGAGGGGACACTGAAGCTTTCTTT. This sequence encodes CASSLVYGQGGDTEAFF.